The 28 T cell receptor beta chains in this list originate from one sample, sequenced in a study of CD8 T cells in ankylosing spondylitis. Study-wide findings and caveats: In ankylosing spondylitis blood, a motif of eight highly homologous TCR beta variants appeared characteristic.

Antigens for these TCRs are unknown. A single record per CDR3 protein comes from TCRdb applying MiXCR to the 5' RACE reads. This sample has 800,000 to 900,000 distinct CDR3 sequences; roughly 10% occur once, and the top ten carry 0.45% to 0.6%. The sample taken for sequencing was blood, either unsorted or a sorted T cell fraction (not recorded which). These receptors were obtained from a male donor with ankylosing spondylitis.

This clonotype was counted between two and nine times. The chain recombines TRBV15 with TRBJ1-1; 9 bases match TRBD1. With V trimmed by 5 bases and J by 1 base, 5 bases remained unmatched. Germline CDR1 is LNHNV and CDR2 is YYDKDF (reference sequence). CDR3 length: 15 residues. The CDR3 here is CATSLGTGRNTEAFF. DNA of the CDR3: TGTGCCACCAGCTTGGGGACAGGGCGGAACACTGAAGCTTTCTTT.

This rearrangement joins TRBV15 to TRBJ2-1, with 7 bases matching TRBD1. This CDR3 is 14 amino acids long. Trimming at V came to 3 bases and at J to 4 bases, leaving 3 bases not matched to a gene. From germline, CDR1 is LNHNV and CDR2 YYDKDF (reference sequence). CDR3: CATSRPGQYNEQFF. The CDR3 region has the DNA TGTGCCACCAGCAGGCCGGGACAGTACAATGAGCAGTTCTTC. Looking up the rest from reference TRBV15 and TRBJ2-1 gives the full variable domain: DAMVIQNPRYQVTQFGKPVTLSCSQTLNHNVMYWYQQKSSQAPKLLFHYYDKDFNNEADTPDNFQSRRPNTSFCFLDIRSPGLGDTAMYLCATSRPGQYNEQFFGPGTRLTVL.

This clonotype was counted between two and nine times. CDR3 sequence: CSASRKLVGEQFF. The CDR3 nucleotides are TGCAGTGCTAGTCGTAAGTTGGTTGGTGAGCAGTTCTTC. This chain links TRBV20-1 with TRBJ2-1; D unclear. The CDR3 sequence is 13 residues long. From germline, CDR1 is DFQATT and CDR2 SNEGSKA (reference sequence). The ends were cut back, 3 bases at V and 9 bases at J, with 15 bases in the middle.

The chain employs TRBV5-1 and TRBJ2-7; TRBD2 aligns across 9 bases. This CDR3 region has 16 residues. Germline V gene data show CDR1 as SGHRS and CDR2 as YFSETQ. The trim removed 4 bases at V and 3 bases at J, leaving 11 bases unmatched. CDR3 amino acids: CASSRTSTSGNYEQYF. CDR3 nucleotides: TGCGCCAGCAGCCGCACGTCGACTAGCGGAAACTACGAGCAGTACTTC.

This clonotype has at least ten counts. CDR3 region: CASSRMDFRYGYTF. The CDR3 nucleotides are TGCGCCAGCAGCCGGATGGACTTTCGCTATGGCTACACCTTC. The rearrangement uses TRBV5-1 and TRBJ1-2; D gene ambiguous. The CDR3 spans 14 residues. Germline values: CDR1 SGHRS, CDR2 YFSETQ. V was cut by 4 bases and J by 4 bases, with 14 bases left in between.

The V call is TRBV30, the J call TRBJ2-7; D not certain. The CDR3 extends over 14 amino acids. In germline, CDR1 is GTSNPN, CDR2 SVGIG (reference sequence). Trimming removed 0 bases from V and 0 bases from J, with 9 bases in between. The CDR3 region is CAWSVGSYSYEQYF. CDR3 DNA: TGTGCCTGGAGTGTAGGCAGCTACTCCTACGAGCAGTACTTC.

The J gene is TRBJ2-5, the V gene TRBV4-3, with D unresolved. Germline lookup yields CDR1 LGHNA and CDR2 YSLEER. V was pared by 2 bases and J by 5 bases, with 9 bases between. The CDR3 length is 13 residues. For the CDR3, the DNA is TGCGCCAGCAGCCAAAGGGTCCGGGAGACCCAGTACTTC. The encoded protein is CASSQRVRETQYF.

The chain uses TRBV7-2 and TRBJ2-3, with 7 positions matching TRBD1. There are 15 residues in the CDR3. After removal of 7 bases from V and 0 bases from J, the junction contained 7 bases not matched to a gene. The germline V gene encodes CDR1 SGHTA and CDR2 FQGNSA. This chain's CDR3 is CASTRGTASTDTQYF. For the CDR3, the DNA is TGTGCCAGCACCCGAGGGACAGCTAGCACAGATACGCAGTATTTT.

In its sample, this clonotype was seen many times. This chain joins TRBV7-2 and TRBJ2-3, with D uncertain. Trimming took 1 base from V and 4 from J, leaving 6 bases between them. In germline, CDR1 is SGHTA, CDR2 FQGNSA. The CDR3 runs to 13 residues. The CDR3 reads CASSLGPADTQYF. The CDR3 DNA follows: TGTGCCAGCAGCTTAGGACCCGCAGATACGCAGTATTTT. Together with reference TRBV7-2 and TRBJ2-3, the CDR3 gives the full variable domain: GAGVSQSPSNKVTEKGKDVELRCDPISGHTALYWYRQSLGQGLEFLIYFQGNSAPDKSGLPSDRFSAERTGGSVSTLTIQRTQQEDSAVYLCASSLGPADTQYFGPGTRLTVL.

The sample holds a few counts of this clonotype. This chain uses TRBV5-1 with TRBJ2-1; D may be TRBD2 (6 bases). With 1 base removed from V and 5 bases from J, the gap between germline ends came to 10 bases. CDR3 length: 14 residues. Germline V CDR1 and CDR2: SGHRS, YFSETQ. This CDR3 reads CASSLTAGHNEQFF. The CDR3 DNA reads TGCGCCAGCAGCTTGACGGCGGGGCACAATGAGCAGTTCTTC. Full variable domain (remainder filled in from reference TRBV5-1 and TRBJ2-1): KAGVTQTPRYLIKTRGQQVTLSCSPISGHRSVSWYQQTPGQGLQFLFEYFSETQRNKGNFPGRFSGRQFSNSRSEMNVSTLELGDSALYLCASSLTAGHNEQFFGPGTRLTVL.

This clonotype was observed a handful of times. The chain uses TRBV20-1 and TRBJ1-2; TRBD1 matches 11 bases. V trimming: 3 bases; J trimming: 6 bases; junction bases outside the gene matches: 15. The CDR3 spans 17 residues. From germline, CDR1 is DFQATT and CDR2 SNEGSKA (reference sequence). CDR3 loop: CSASHYGGTGGGNGYTF. CDR3 nucleotide sequence: TGCAGTGCTAGTCACTACGGCGGGACAGGGGGTGGTAATGGCTACACCTTC.

The sample holds a few counts of this clonotype. The chain uses TRBV7-2 and TRBJ2-2; 9 nucleotides line up with TRBD2. This CDR3 has 15 residues. V gave up 2 bases and J gave up 8 bases; unmatched junction bases: 6. Germline V gene data show CDR1 as SGHTA and CDR2 as FQGNSA. The CDR3 DNA reads as TGTGCCAGCAGCTTACCAGCGGGAGGTGCGGGGGAGCTGTTTTTT. Amino acid sequence: CASSLPAGGAGELFF.

This clonotype was seen at least ten times. This chain uses TRBV20-1 with TRBJ2-5; D may be TRBD2 (5 bases). Between the trimmed V and J ends, which lost 2 bases and 2 bases, there was a span of 9 bases. CDR3 length: 13 residues. CDR1 and CDR2 from the germline V gene are DFQATT and SNEGSKA (reference sequence). CDR3 residues: CSARWRGQETQYF. The CDR3 coding sequence is TGCAGTGCTAGATGGAGAGGGCAAGAGACCCAGTACTTC.

This clonotype occurred a few times. The V and J genes are TRBV9 and TRBJ2-1; no clear D. CDR3 length: 17 residues. Germline lookup yields CDR1 SGDLS and CDR2 YYNGEE. Trimming stripped 0 bases from V and 0 bases from J, with 13 bases between. Here the CDR3 reads CASSVVVAGSSYNEQFF. In DNA form, the CDR3 reads TGTGCCAGCAGCGTAGTTGTGGCAGGTAGCTCCTACAATGAGCAGTTCTTC. The full variable domain, with the rest looked up from reference TRBV9 and TRBJ2-1, is DSGVTQTPKHLITATGQRVTLRCSPRSGDLSVYWYQQSLDQGLQFLIQYYNGEERAKGNILERFSAQQFPDLHSELNLSSLELGDSALYFCASSVVVAGSSYNEQFFGPGTRLTVL.

This clonotype appeared a few times. V usage is TRBV4-3 and J usage is TRBJ2-2; D gene ambiguous. Trimming left V 1 base short and J 1 base short, with 10 bases between. This CDR3 comprises 16 residues. CDR1 and CDR2 (germline): LGHNA, YSLEER. The CDR3 protein is CASSQGVQENTGELFF. In DNA, the CDR3 is TGCGCCAGCAGCCAAGGGGTTCAGGAGAACACCGGGGAGCTGTTTTTT.

This chain joins TRBV7-2 and TRBJ1-6; D uncertain. The CDR3 contains 14 residues. V lost 2 bases and J 9 bases, leaving 11 bases between the germline ends. Looked up from germline, CDR1 is SGHTA and CDR2 is FQGNSA. In DNA, the CDR3 is TGTGCCAGCAGCTTAACCTCCGTGGGTTCACCCCTCCACTTT. Protein sequence: CASSLTSVGSPLHF.

This clonotype occurred a few times. The chain employs TRBV7-8 and TRBJ1-2; D unresolved. Germline V gives CDR1 SGHVS, CDR2 FQNEAQ. There are 12 residues in the CDR3. V was pared by 5 bases and J by 5 bases, with 9 bases between. The DNA of the CDR3 is TGTGCCAGCAGCCCAAAAATGTATGGCTACACCTTC. It specifies CASSPKMYGYTF.

Many counts were recorded for this clonotype. The rearrangement uses TRBV29-1 and TRBJ2-1, with 7 bases fitting TRBD2. V was clipped by 7 bases and J by 0 bases; unmatched bases: 6. CDR1 is SQVTM and CDR2 is ANQGSEA in the germline V gene. The CDR3 spans 14 residues. The CDR3 nucleotides read TGCAGCGCACGGGGGGAAAGCTCCTACAATGAGCAGTTCTTC. Encoded protein: CSARGESSYNEQFF.

This clonotype was seen a handful of times. V usage is TRBV7-2 and J usage is TRBJ1-1; D is possibly TRBD1 (5 bases). Germline V gene data show CDR1 as SGHTA and CDR2 as FQGNSA. The V end was cut by 5 bases, the J end by 8 bases, with 21 bases between. The CDR3 is 15 residues long. CDR3 amino acids: CASSPTDWDPSEAFF. DNA of the CDR3: TGTGCCAGCAGCCCTACCGACTGGGACCCCTCCGAAGCTTTCTTT.

The chain employs TRBV20-1 and TRBJ2-7; possible D gene TRBD1, 7 bases. V was cut by 1 base and J by 6 bases, with 19 bases left in between. Germline CDR1 is DFQATT and CDR2 is SNEGSKA (reference sequence). The length of the CDR3 is 15 residues. DNA of the CDR3: TGCAGTGCTAGAGGGACGGTAGCAGGGGGAGGCGAGCAGTACTTC. Protein product: CSARGTVAGGGEQYF.

At least ten counts were recorded for this clonotype. V gene TRBV20-1 combines with J gene TRBJ2-1, with 14 positions matching TRBD2. The CDR3 has 14 residues. The V and J ends lost 3 bases and 10 bases, in that order; junction bases with no gene match: 5. Germline V lookup: CDR1 DFQATT, CDR2 SNEGSKA (reference sequence). The chain's CDR3 is CSARTSGRAEEQFF. DNA for the CDR3: TGCAGTGCTAGGACTAGCGGGAGGGCCGAGGAGCAGTTCTTC.

This chain joins TRBV6-5 and TRBJ1-6, with 9 bases lining up with TRBD1. The CDR3 covers 15 residues. The V gene end was trimmed by 3 bases and the J gene end by 9 bases; junction bases not matched to a gene: 6. Germline assignment: CDR1 MNHEY and CDR2 SVGAGI. The CDR3 reads CASSYRQGVRSPLHF. As DNA, the CDR3 is TGTGCCAGCAGTTATCGACAGGGGGTGCGTTCACCCCTCCACTTT.

The chain carries TRBV5-1 and TRBJ2-3; TRBD2 aligns across 8 bases. The CDR3 has 16 residues. V dropped 4 bases and J dropped 7; count of bases not matched to a gene: 14. Germline CDR1 SGHRS, CDR2 YFSETQ. The CDR3 spells CASSPVTAGDANTQYF. In nucleotides, the CDR3 is TGCGCCAGCAGCCCAGTGACAGCGGGGGACGCCAATACGCAGTATTTT.

A few counts support this clonotype. The genes are TRBV20-1 and TRBJ2-5; 7 bases match TRBD2. The germline V gene encodes CDR1 DFQATT and CDR2 SNEGSKA (reference sequence). Trimming cost V 0 bases and J 5 bases; bases outside gene matches: 9. The CDR3 loop spans 15 amino acids. The CDR3 nucleotides are TGCAGTGCTAGAGACTTGACTAGCTGGGGGGAGACCCAGTACTTC. It codes for CSARDLTSWGETQYF.

The chain employs TRBV12-3 or TRBV12-4 and TRBJ1-6; unclear D gene. There are 16 residues in the CDR3. V lost 2 bases, J lost 4 bases, and 12 bases lay in between. In DNA form, the CDR3 reads TGTGCCAGCAGTTTACGGGCTCCTACTTATAATTCACCCCTCCACTTT. Protein product: CASSLRAPTYNSPLHF.

This clonotype was detected many times. The genes are TRBV20-1 and TRBJ1-4, with 7 bases matching TRBD1. Trimming cost V 6 bases and J 7 bases; bases outside gene matches: 5. CDR1 DFQATT and CDR2 SNEGSKA come from the germline V gene (reference sequence). The CDR3 consists of 12 residues. CDR3: CSAKGQTEKLFF. The CDR3 DNA sequence: TGCAGTGCCAAGGGACAGACTGAAAAACTGTTTTTT.

The rearrangement uses TRBV7-2 and TRBJ2-2; a possible D gene is TRBD1 (5 bases). The CDR3 has 15 amino acids. V was cut by 6 bases and J by 2 bases, with 13 bases left in between. From germline, CDR1 is SGHTA and CDR2 FQGNSA. The CDR3 loop is CASRRTGLNTGELFF. CDR3 bases: TGTGCCAGCAGGCGTACAGGCCTCAACACCGGGGAGCTGTTTTTT.

The chain employs TRBV20-1 and TRBJ1-2, with 9 bases identical to TRBD1. The J segment lost 3 bases and the V segment lost 3 bases, leaving 8 bases of the junction unmatched. This CDR3 is built from 15 residues. Germline values: CDR1 DFQATT, CDR2 SNEGSKA (reference sequence). The CDR3 nucleotides are TGCAGTGCTAGTAAGGGACAGGGAGTATACTATGGCTACACCTTC. It specifies CSASKGQGVYYGYTF.